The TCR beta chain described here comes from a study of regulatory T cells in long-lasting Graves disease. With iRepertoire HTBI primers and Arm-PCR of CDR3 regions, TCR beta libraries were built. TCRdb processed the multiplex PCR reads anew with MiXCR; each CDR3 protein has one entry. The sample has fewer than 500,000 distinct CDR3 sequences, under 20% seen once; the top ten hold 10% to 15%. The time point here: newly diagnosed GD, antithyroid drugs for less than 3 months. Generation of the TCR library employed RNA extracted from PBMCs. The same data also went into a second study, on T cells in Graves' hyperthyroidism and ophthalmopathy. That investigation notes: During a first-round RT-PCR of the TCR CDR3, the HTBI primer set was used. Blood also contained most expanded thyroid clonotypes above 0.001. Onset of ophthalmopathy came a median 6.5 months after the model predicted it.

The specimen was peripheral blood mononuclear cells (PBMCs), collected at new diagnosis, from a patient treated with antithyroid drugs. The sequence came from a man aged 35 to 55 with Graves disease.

CDR3 sequence (DNA): TGTGCCAGCCGTTCTTTGTCTTCAGGGCAGCCCCAGCATTTT. It translates to CASRSLSSGQPQHF. This chain uses TRBV6-2 or TRBV6-3 with TRBJ1-5; TRBD1 might be the D (5 bases). This CDR3 region has 14 residues. The V gene lost 8 bases and the J gene lost 7 bases, with 18 bases spanning the gap. CDR1 is MNHEY, CDR2 SVGEGT, per germline.